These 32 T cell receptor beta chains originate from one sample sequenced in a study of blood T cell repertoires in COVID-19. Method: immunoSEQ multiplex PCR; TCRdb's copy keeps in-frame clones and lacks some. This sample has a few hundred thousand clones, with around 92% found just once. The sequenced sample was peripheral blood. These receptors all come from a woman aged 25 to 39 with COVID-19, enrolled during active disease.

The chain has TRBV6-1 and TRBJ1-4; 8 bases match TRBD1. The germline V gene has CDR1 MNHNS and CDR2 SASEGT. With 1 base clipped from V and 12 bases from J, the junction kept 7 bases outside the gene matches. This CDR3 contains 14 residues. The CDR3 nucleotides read TGTGCCAGCAGTGAAGGGACAGGGACCCGTGAACTGTTTTTT. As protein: CASSEGTGTRELFF.

This chain's CDR3 is CASSYPDNSPLHF. CDR3 sequence (DNA): TGTGCCAGCAGTTACCCTGATAATTCACCCCTCCACTTT. This chain connects TRBV6-5 to TRBJ1-6; no reliable D call. The CDR3 has 13 amino acids. Germline V lookup: CDR1 MNHEY, CDR2 SVGAGI. Deletions cut 2 bases from V and 5 bases from J, with 4 bases between.

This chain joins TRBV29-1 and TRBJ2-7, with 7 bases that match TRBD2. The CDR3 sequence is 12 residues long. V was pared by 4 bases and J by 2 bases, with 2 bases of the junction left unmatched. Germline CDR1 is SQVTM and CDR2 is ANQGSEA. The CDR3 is CSVGEGTYEQYF. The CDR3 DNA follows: TGCAGCGTTGGGGAGGGCACCTACGAGCAGTACTTC.

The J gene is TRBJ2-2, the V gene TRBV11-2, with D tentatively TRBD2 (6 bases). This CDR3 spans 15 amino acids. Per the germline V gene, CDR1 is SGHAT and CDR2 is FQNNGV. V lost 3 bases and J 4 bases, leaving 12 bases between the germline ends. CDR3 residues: CASSLEGRGTGELFF. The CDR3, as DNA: TGTGCCAGCAGCTTGGAGGGAAGAGGCACCGGGGAGCTGTTTTTT.

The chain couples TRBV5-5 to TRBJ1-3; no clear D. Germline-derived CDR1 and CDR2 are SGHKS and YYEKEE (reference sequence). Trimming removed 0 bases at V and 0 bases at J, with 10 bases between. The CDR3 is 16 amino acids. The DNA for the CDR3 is TGTGCCAGCAGCTTGGGGGCCGGTAACTCTGGAAACACCATATATTTT. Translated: CASSLGAGNSGNTIYF. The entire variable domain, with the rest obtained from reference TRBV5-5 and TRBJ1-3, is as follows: DAGVTQSPTHLIKTRGQQVTLRCSPISGHKSVSWYQQVLGQGPQFIFQYYEKEERGRGNFPDRFSARQFPNYSSELNVNALLLGDSALYLCASSLGAGNSGNTIYFGEGSWLTVV.

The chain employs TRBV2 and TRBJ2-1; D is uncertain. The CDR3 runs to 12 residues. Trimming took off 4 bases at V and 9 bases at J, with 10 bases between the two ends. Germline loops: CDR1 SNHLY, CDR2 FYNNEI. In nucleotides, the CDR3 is TGTGCCAGCAGTGCTAAGCATCCTGAGCAGTTCTTC. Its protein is CASSAKHPEQFF.

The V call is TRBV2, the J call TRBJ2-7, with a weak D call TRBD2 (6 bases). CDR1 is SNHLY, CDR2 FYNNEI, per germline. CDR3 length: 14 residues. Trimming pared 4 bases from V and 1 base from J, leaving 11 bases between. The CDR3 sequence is CASSGRGFSYEQYF. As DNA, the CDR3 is TGTGCCAGCAGTGGACGGGGGTTTTCCTACGAGCAGTACTTC.

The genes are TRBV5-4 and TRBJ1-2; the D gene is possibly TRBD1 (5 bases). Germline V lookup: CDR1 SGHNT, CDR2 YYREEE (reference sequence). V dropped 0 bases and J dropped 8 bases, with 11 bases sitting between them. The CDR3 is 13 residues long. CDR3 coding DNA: TGTGCCAGCAGCTTGGGGCAGGGCCAGGGCTACACCTTC. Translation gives CASSLGQGQGYTF.

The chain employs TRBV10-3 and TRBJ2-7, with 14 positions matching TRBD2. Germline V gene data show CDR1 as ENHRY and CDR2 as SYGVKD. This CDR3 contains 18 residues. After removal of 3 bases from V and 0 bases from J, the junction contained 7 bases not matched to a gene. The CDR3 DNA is TGTGCCATCAGTGACACGGGACTAGCGGGGGTATCCTCCTACGAGCAGTACTTC. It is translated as CAISDTGLAGVSSYEQYF.

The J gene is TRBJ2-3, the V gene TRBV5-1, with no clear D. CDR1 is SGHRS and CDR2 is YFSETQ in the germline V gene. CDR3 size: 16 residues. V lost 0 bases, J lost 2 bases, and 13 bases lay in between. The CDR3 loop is CASSLGGRSPTDTQYF. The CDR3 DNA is TGCGCCAGCAGCTTGGGTGGCCGTTCCCCCACAGATACGCAGTATTTT.

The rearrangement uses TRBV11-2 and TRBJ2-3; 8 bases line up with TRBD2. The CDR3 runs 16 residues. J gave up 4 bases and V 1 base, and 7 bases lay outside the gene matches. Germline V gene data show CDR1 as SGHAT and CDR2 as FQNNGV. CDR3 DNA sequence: TGTGCCAGCAGCTTAGGGGCGGGGGGCCAGCCAGATACGCAGTATTTT. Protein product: CASSLGAGGQPDTQYF.

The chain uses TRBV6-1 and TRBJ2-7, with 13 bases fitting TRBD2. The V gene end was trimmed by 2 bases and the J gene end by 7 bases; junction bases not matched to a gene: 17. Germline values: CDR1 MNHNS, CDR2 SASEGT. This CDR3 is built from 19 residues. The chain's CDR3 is CASSEWGLAGYLFGAEQYV. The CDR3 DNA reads TGTGCCAGCAGTGAATGGGGACTAGCGGGATACTTATTCGGAGCGGAGCAGTACGTC.

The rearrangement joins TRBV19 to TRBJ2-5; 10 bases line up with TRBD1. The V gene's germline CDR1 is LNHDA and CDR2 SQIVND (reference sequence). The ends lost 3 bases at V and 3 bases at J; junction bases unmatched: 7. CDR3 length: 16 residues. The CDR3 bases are TGTGCCAGTAGTATCTTCCGGACAGGGGGAGAAGAGACCCAGTACTTC. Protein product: CASSIFRTGGEETQYF. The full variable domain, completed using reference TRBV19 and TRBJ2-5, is DGGITQSPKYLFRKEGQNVTLSCEQNLNHDAMYWYRQDPGQGLRLIYYSQIVNDFQKGDIAEGYSVSREKKESFPLTVTSAQKNPTAFYLCASSIFRTGGEETQYFGPGTRLLVL.

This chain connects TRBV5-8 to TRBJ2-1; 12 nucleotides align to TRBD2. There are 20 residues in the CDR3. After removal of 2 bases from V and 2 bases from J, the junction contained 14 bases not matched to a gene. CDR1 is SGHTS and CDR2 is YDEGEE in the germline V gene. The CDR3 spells CASSFDRGLAGTFTYNEQFF. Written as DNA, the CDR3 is TGTGCCAGCAGCTTCGACCGGGGACTAGCGGGCACTTTTACCTACAATGAGCAGTTCTTC.

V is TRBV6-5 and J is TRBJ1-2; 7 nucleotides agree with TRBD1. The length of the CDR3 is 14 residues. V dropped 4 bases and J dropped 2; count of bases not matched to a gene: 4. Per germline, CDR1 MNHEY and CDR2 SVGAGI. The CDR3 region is CASSLAGQNYGYTF. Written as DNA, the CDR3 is TGTGCCAGCAGTTTAGCGGGACAGAACTATGGCTACACCTTC.

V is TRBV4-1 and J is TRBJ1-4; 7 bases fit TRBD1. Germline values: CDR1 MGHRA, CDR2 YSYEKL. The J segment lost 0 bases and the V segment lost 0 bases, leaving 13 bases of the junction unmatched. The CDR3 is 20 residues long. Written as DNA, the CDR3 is TGCGCCAGCAGCCAAGACCTCGGGACAGTTAAACGTGCAACTAATGAAAAACTGTTTTTT. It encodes CASSQDLGTVKRATNEKLFF.

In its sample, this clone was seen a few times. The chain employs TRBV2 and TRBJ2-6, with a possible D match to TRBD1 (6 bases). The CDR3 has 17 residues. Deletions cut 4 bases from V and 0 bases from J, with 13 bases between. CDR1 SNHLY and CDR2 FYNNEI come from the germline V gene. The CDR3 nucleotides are TGTGCCAGCAGTGGGGAACAGGGAAACTCTGGGGCCAACGTCCTGACTTTC. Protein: CASSGEQGNSGANVLTF. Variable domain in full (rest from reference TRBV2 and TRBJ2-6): EPEVTQTPSHQVTQMGQEVILRCVPISNHLYFYWYRQILGQKVEFLVSFYNNEISEKSEIFDDQFSVERPDGSNFTLKIRSTKLEDSAMYFCASSGEQGNSGANVLTFGAGSRLTVL.

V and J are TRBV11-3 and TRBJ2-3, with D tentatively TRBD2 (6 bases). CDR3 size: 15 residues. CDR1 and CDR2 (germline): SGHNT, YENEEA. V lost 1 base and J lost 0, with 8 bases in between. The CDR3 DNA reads TGTGCCAGCAGCTTAGGCGGGATTAGCACAGATACGCAGTATTTT. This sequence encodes CASSLGGISTDTQYF.

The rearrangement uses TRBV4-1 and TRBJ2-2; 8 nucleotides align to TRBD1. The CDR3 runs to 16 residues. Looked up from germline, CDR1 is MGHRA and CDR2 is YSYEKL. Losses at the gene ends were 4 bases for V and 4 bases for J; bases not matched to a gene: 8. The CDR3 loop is CASSLLKTGGTGELFF. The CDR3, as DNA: TGCGCCAGCAGCCTCCTCAAAACAGGGGGCACCGGGGAGCTGTTTTTT.

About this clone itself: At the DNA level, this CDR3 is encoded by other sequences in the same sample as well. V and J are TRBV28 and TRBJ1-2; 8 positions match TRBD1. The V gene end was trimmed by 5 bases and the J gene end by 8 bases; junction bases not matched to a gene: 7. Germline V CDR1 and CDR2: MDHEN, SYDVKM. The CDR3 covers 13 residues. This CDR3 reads CASSRGQGGGYTF. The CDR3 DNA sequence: TGTGCCAGCAGTCGAGGACAGGGCGGGGGCTACACCTTC.

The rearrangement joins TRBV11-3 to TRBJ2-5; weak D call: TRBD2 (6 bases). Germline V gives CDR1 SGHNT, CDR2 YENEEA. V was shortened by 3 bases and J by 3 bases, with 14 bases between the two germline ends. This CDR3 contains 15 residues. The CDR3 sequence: CASSFSRGAEETQYF. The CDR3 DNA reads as TGTGCCAGCAGCTTCTCCCGCGGGGCAGAAGAGACCCAGTACTTC.

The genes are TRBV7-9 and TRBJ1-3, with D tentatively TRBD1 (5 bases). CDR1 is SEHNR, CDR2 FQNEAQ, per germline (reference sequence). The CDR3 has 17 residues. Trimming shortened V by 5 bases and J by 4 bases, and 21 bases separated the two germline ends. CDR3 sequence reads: CASSRPLGREAGNTIYF. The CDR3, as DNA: TGTGCCAGCAGCCGACCTCTGGGACGGGAGGCAGGAAACACCATATATTTT.

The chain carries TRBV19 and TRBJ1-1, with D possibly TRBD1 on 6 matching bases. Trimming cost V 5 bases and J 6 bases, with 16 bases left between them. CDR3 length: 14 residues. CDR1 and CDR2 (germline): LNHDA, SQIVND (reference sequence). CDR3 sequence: CASSPWGGGPEAFF. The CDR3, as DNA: TGTGCCAGTAGTCCCTGGGGAGGGGGGCCTGAAGCTTTCTTT.

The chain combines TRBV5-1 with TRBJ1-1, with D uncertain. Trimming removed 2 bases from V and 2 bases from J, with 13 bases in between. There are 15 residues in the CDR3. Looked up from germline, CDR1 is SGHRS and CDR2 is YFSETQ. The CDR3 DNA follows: TGCGCCAGCAGCTTTTCTAGTTCCGGAAACACTGAAGCTTTCTTT. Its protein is CASSFSSSGNTEAFF.

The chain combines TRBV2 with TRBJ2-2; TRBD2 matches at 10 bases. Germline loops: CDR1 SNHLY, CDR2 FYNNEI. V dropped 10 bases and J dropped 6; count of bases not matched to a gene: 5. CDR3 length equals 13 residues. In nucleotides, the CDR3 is TGTGCCACCCGACTAGCGGGTGCCGGGGAGCTGTTTTTT. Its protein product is CATRLAGAGELFF.

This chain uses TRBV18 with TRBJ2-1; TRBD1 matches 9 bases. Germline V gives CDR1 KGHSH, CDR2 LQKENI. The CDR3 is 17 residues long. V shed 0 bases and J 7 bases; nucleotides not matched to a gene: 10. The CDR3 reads CASSPPPGQGGSNEQFF. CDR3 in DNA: TGTGCCAGCTCACCACCTCCGGGACAGGGAGGGTCGAATGAGCAGTTCTTC.

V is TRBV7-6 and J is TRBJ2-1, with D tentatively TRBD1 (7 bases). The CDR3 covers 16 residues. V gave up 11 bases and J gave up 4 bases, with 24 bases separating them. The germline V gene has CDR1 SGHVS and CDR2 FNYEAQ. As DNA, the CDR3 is TGTGCCCGCACCAGGGGGGCCTCTACAGGGTACAATGAGCAGTTCTTC. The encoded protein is CARTRGASTGYNEQFF.

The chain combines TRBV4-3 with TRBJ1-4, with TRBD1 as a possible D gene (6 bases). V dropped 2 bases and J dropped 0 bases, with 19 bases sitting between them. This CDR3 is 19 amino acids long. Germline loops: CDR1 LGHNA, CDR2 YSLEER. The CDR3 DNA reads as TGCGCCAGCAGCCAACAGCCTACAGGGATGGTACCAACTAATGAAAAACTGTTTTTT. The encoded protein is CASSQQPTGMVPTNEKLFF.

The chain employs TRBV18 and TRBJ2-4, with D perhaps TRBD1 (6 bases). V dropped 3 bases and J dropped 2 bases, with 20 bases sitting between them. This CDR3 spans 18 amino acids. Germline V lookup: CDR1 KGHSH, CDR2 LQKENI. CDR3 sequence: CASSPLTSPRGPKNIQYF. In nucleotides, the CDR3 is TGTGCCAGCTCACCCCTGACATCCCCCAGGGGACCCAAAAACATTCAGTACTTC.

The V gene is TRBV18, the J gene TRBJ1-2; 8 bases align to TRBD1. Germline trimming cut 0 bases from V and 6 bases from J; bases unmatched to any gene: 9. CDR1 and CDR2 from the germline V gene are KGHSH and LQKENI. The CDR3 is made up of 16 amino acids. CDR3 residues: CASSPPTGDAVDGYTF. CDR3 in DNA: TGTGCCAGCTCACCACCGACAGGGGATGCGGTTGATGGCTACACCTTC. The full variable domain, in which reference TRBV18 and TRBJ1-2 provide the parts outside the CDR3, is NAGVMQNPRHLVRRRGQEARLRCSPMKGHSHVYWYRQLPEEGLKFMVYLQKENIIDESGMPKERFSAEFPKEGPSILRIQQVVRGDSAAYFCASSPPTGDAVDGYTFGSGTRLTVV.

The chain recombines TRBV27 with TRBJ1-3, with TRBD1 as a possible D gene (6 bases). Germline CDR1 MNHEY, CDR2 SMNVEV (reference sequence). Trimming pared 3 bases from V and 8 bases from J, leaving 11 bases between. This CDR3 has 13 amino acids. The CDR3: CASSLPGDDTIYF. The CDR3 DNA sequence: TGTGCCAGCAGTTTGCCAGGGGATGACACCATATATTTT.

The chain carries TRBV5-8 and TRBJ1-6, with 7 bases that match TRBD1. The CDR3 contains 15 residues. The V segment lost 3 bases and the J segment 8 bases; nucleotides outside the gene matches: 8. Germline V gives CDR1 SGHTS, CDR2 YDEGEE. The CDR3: CASSYPTGVHSPLHF. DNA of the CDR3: TGTGCCAGCAGCTACCCTACAGGGGTACATTCACCCCTCCACTTT.